The T cell receptor (beta chain) under discussion was sequenced for a study of blood T cell repertoires in COVID-19. Per germline, CDR1 SGHDN and CDR2 FVKESK. The CDR3 totals 12 residues. Deletions cut 4 bases from V and 1 base from J, with 4 bases between. Clones were read by immunoSEQ multiplex PCR, and TCRdb kept only the in-frame ones, dropping some. The data show around 200,000 clones, approximately 87% seen once. Sequences were obtained from peripheral blood. The J gene is TRBJ1-1, the V gene TRBV14; D not certain. This TCR was sampled from a woman aged 18-35 years who had recovered from COVID-19. DNA for the CDR3: TGTGCCAGCAGCCGAGGGAACACTGAAGCTTTCTTT. Its translation is CASSRGNTEAFF.